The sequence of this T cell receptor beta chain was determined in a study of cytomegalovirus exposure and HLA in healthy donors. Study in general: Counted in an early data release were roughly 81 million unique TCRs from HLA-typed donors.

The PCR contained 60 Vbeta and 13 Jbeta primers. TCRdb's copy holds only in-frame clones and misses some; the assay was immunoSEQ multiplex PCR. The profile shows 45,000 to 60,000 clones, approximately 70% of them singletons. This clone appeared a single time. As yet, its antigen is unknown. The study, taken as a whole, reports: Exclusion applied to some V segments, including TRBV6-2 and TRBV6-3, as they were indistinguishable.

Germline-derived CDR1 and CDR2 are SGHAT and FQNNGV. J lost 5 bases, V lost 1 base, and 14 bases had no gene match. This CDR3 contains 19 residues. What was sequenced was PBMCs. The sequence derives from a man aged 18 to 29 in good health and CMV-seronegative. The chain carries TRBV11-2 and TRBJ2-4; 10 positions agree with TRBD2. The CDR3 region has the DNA TGTGCCAGCAGCTTAGGAGCGGCACTAGCGGGATGGTGGGAAAACATTCAGTACTTC. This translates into CASSLGAALAGWWENIQYF. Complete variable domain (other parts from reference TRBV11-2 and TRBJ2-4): EAGVAQSPRYKIIEKRQSVAFWCNPISGHATLYWYQQILGQGPKLLIQFQNNGVVDDSQLPKDRFSAERLKGVDSTLKIQPAKLEDSAVYLCASSLGAALAGWWENIQYFGAGTRLSVL.